The present T cell receptor beta chain was sequenced within a study of OX40 agonist ivuxolimab in advanced cancers. Study as a whole: Cohort: about 80% men, mean age roughly 60, aged roughly 23 to 79. Whole-study findings and limits: CD4+ and CD8+ T cells in blood underwent clonal expansion by week 6 at 0.1 to 3.0 mg/kg. The study found that CD8+ T cells averaged more expanded clones than CD4+. The study did not work out the antigen specificity of the expanded peripheral T cells.

Some clones are missing from TCRdb's copy, which holds only in-frame ones; the method was immunoSEQ multiplex PCR. The sample contains about 69,000 clones, more than 70% of which appear only once. Regarding this clone: The antigen remains undetermined. The same CDR3 arises from other DNA sequences in this sample as well.

The sample here was CD4+ or CD8+ T cells sorted from blood, taken in a trial of the OX40 agonist ivuxolimab. The receptor was derived from an adult with an advanced solid tumor such as melanoma, head and neck, liver or kidney cancer.

CDR3 bases: TGTGCCAGCAGTGGGGGACAGGGGACACAAGAGACCCAGTACTTC. Its protein product is CASSGGQGTQETQYF. V gene TRBV6-1 combines with J gene TRBJ2-5; 10 positions match TRBD1. V shed 4 bases, J shed 2 bases, and the junction held 4 bases outside the gene matches. CDR1 is MNHNS, CDR2 SASEGT, per germline. CDR3 size: 15 residues.